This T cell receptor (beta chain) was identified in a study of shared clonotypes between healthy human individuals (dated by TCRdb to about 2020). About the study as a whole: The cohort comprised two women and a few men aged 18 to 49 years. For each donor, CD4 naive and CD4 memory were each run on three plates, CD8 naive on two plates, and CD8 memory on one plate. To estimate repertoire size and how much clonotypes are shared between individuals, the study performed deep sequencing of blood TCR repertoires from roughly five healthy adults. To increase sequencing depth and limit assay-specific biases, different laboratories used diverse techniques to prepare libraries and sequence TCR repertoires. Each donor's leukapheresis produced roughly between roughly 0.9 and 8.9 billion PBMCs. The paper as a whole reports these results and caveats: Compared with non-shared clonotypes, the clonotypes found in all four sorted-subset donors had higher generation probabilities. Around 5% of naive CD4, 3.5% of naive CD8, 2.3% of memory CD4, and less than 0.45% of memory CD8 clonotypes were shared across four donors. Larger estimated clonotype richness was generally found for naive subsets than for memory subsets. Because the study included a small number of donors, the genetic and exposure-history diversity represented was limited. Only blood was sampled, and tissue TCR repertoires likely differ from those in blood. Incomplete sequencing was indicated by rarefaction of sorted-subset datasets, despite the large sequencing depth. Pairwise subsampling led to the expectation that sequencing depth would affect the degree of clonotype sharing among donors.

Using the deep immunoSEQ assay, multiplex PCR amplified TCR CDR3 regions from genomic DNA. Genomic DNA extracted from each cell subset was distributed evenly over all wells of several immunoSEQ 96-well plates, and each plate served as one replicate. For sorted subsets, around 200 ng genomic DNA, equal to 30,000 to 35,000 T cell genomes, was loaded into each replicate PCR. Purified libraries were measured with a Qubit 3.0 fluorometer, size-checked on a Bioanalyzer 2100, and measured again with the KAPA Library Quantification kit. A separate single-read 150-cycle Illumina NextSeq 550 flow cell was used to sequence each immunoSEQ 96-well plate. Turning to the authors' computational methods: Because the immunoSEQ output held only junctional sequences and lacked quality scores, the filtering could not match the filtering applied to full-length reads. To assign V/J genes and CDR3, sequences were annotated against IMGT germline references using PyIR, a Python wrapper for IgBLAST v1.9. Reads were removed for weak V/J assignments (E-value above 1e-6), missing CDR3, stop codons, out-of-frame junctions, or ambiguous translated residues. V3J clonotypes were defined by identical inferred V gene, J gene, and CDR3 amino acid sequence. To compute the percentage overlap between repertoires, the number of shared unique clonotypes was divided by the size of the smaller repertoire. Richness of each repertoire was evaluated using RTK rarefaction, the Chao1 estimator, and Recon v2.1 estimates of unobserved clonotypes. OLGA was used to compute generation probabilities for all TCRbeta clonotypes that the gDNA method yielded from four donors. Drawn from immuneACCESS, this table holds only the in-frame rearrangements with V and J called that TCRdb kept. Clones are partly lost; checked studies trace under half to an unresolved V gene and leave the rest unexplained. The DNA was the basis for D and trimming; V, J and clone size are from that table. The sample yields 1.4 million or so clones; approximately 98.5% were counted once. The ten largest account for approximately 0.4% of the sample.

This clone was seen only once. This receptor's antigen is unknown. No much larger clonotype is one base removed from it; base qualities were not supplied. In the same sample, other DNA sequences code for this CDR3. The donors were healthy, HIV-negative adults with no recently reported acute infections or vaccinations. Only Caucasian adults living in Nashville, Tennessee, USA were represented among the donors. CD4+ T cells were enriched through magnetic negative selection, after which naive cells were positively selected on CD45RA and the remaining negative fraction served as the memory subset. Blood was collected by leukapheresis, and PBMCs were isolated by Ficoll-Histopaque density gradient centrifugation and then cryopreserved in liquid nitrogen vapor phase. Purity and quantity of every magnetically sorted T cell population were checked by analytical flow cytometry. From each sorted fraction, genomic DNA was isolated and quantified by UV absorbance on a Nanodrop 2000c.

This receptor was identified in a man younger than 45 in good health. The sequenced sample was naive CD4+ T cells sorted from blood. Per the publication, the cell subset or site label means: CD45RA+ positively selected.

DNA sequence: TGTGCCAGCAGCTTGGCTCCGGGTTCCTATGGCTACACCTTC. Translated, it reads CASSLAPGSYGYTF. The chain is assembled from TRBV5-6 and TRBJ1-2; no D segment can be confidently identified. V lost 0 bases and J lost 4 bases; the stretch between them is 10 bases long. From the cysteine up to the phenylalanine, the CDR3 has a length of 14 residues. Only CDR3 DNA remains: 42 bases, in frame from the first base. CDR1 is given as SGHDT and CDR2 as YYEEEE, both from the germline V gene. The entire variable domain, with the stretches around the CDR3 drawn from the reference TRBV5-6 and TRBJ1-2 proteins, is DAGVTQSPTHLIKTRGQQVTLRCSPKSGHDTVSWYQQALGQGPQFIFQYYEEEERQRGNFPDRFSGHQFPNYSSELNVNALLLGDSALYLCASSLAPGSYGYTFGSGTRLTVV.